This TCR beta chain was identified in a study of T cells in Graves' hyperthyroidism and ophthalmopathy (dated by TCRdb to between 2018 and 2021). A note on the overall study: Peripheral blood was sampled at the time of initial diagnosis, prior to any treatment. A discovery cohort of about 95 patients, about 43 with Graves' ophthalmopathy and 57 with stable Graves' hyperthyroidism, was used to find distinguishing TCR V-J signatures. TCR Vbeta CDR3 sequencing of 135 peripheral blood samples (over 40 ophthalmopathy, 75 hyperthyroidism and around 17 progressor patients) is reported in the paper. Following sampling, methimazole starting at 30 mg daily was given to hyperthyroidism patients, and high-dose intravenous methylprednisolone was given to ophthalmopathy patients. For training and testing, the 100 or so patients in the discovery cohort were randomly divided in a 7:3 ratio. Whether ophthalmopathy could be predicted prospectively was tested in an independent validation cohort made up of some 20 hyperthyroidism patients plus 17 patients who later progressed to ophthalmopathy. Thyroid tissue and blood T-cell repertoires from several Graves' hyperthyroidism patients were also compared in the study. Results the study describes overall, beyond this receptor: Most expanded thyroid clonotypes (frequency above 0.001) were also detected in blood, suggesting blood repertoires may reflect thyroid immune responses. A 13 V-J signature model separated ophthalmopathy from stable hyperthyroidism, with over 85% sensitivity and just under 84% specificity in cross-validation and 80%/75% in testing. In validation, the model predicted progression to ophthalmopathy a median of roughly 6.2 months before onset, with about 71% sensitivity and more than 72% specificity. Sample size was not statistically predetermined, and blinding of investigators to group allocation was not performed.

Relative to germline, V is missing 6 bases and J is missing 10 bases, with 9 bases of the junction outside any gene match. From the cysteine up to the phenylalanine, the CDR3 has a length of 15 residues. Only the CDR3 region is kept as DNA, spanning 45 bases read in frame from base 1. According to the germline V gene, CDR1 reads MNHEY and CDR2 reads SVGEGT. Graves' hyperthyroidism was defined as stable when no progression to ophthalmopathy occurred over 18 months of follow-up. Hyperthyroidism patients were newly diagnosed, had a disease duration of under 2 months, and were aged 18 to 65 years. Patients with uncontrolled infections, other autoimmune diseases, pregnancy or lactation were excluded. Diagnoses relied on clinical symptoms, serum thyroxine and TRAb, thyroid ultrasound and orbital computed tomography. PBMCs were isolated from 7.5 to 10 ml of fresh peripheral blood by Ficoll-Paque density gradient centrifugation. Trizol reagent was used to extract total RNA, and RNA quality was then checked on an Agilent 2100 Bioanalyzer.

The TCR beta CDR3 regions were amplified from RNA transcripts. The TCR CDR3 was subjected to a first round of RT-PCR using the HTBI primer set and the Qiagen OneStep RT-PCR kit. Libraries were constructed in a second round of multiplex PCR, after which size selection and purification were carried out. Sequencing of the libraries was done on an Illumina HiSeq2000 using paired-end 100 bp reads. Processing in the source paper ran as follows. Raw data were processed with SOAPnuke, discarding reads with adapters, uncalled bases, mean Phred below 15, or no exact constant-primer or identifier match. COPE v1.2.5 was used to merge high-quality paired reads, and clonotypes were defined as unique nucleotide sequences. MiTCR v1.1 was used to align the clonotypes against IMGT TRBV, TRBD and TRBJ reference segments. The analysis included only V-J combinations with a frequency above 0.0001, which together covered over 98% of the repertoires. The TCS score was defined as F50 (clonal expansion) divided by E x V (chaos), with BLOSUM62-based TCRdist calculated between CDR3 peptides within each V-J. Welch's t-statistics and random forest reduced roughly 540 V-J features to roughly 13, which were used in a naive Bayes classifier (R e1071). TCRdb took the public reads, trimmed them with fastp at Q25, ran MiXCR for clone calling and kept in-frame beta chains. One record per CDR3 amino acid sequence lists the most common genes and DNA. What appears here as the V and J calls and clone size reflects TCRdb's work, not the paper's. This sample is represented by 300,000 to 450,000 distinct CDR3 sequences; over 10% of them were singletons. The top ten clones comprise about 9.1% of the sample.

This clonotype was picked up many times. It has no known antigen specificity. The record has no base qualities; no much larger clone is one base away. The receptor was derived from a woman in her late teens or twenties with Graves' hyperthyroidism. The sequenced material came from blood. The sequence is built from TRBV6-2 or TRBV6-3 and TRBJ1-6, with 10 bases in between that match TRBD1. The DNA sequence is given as TGTGCCAGCAGGGGACAGGGGTCGTCTGGCTCACCCCTCCACTTT. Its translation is CASRGQGSSGSPLHF.